This passage covers 22 T cell receptor beta chains from one sample sequenced in a study of tumor-infiltrating lymphocytes in primary liver carcinoma. TCR beta cDNA was prepared out of 500 ng total RNA by means of a constant-region primer. It was through three nested multiplex PCR rounds of slightly modified ARM-PCR that TCR beta libraries arose. Primers for the first two PCR rounds were TRBV1-TRBV30 forward primers and a C-beta reverse primer (roughly 10 cycles per round). MiXCR, run by TCRdb on the multiplex PCR reads, gives a single entry per CDR3 protein. This table holds 300,000 to 400,000 distinct CDR3 sequences, almost 65% found once. Out of unsorted whole blood came the blood RNA, and germline DNA was extracted as well. Source material: peripheral blood. The receptors were sampled from a middle-aged man with primary liver carcinoma and hepatitis B virus infection.

In this sample, this clonotype turned up a few times. J is TRBJ2-7 and V is TRBV12-3 or TRBV12-4; unclear D gene. Trimming removed 4 bases at V and 1 base at J, with 8 bases between. This CDR3 region has 13 residues. DNA for the CDR3: TGTGCCAGCAGTTACGCTCCGTCCTACGAGCAGTACTTC. Its translation is CASSYAPSYEQYF.

Concerning this clonotype itself: A junction end diverges from the germline sequence, so it may reflect a read error. This sequence joins TRBV25-1 and TRBJ1-1, with a possible D match to TRBD1 (5 bases). This CDR3 region has 14 residues. Germline loops: CDR1 MGHDK, CDR2 SYGVNS. This CDR3 is CASGELGVNTEAFF. CDR3 DNA sequence: TGTGCCAGCGGTGAGCTGGGGGTTAACACTGAAGCTTTCTTT.

About this clonotype: The junction differs from germline at one of its ends, possibly a read error. The chain carries TRBV11-2 and TRBJ2-1; 7 bases are a match to TRBD1. The CDR3 is 13 residues long. The germline V gene encodes CDR1 SGHAT and CDR2 FQNNGV. The CDR3 sequence is CASSSGQENEQSF. In DNA, the CDR3 is TGTGCCAGCAGCTCCGGACAGGAGAATGAGCAGTCCTTC.

The V and J genes are TRBV7-9 and TRBJ1-2; TRBD1 is a possible D gene (5 bases). Germline loops: CDR1 SEHNR, CDR2 FQNEAQ (reference sequence). This CDR3 comprises 15 residues. V was pared by 7 bases and J by 7 bases, with 22 bases between. In DNA form, the CDR3 reads TGTGCCAGCACAAGATTCCAGGGTGGGGTCCCTGGCTACACCTTC. As protein: CASTRFQGGVPGYTF. Combining the CDR3 with reference TRBV7-9 and TRBJ1-2 gives the whole variable domain DTGVSQNPRHKITKRGQNVTFRCDPISEHNRLYWYRQTLGQGPEFLTYFQNEAQLEKSRLLSDRFSAERPKGSFSTLEIQRTEQGDSAMYLCASTRFQGGVPGYTFGSGTRLTVV.

In its sample, this clonotype was seen many times. The chain links TRBV12-3 or TRBV12-4 to TRBJ1-5; D is undetermined. The CDR3 runs to 13 residues. V lost 2 bases to trimming and J lost 2 bases, with 4 bases between them. In DNA, the CDR3 is TGTGCCAGCAGTTTAAAGGGCAATCAGCCCCAGCATTTT. Translating it yields CASSLKGNQPQHF.

With respect to this clonotype: This may arise from a read error, as a much more abundant clone is one base away. The rearrangement uses TRBV4-1 and TRBJ1-6; 7 bases are a match to TRBD1. This CDR3 has 18 amino acids. V was pared by 6 bases and J by 7 bases, with 18 bases of the junction left unmatched. Germline V gene lookup returns CDR1 MGHRA and CDR2 YSYEKL. This CDR3 is CASRRARGTGAQNSPLHF. In nucleotides, the CDR3 is TGCGCCAGCAGACGGGCCCGTGGTACAGGGGCTCAGAATTCACCCCTCCACTTT.

Comments on this clonotype: The junction departs from germline at one end; a sequencing error may be responsible. The CDR3 DNA follows: TGTGCCTGCAGTTACGCCTCCCGGGACAGGGTAACCACTGGGGCCAACGTCCTGACTTTC. Translating it yields CACSYASRDRVTTGANVLTF. The genes are TRBV6-5 and TRBJ2-6; 9 positions match TRBD1. The germline CDR1 and CDR2 sequences are MNHEY and SVGAGI. The CDR3 covers 20 residues.

This clonotype was counted between two and nine times. The V and J genes are TRBV1 and TRBJ2-1; TRBD2, the table's D call, was not compared with the DNA. TRBV1 has pseudogene status. The CDR3 extends over 18 amino acids. The CDR3 coding sequence is TGCACCAGGATAAGCCTACAGACGCTACTGCCGCACTACAATGAGCAGTTCTTC. The encoded protein is CTRISLQTLLPHYNEQFF.

In the case of this clonotype: A junction boundary mismatches the germline segment, possibly from a read error. The chain recombines TRBV11-2 with TRBJ1-1; D is unclear. This CDR3 has 14 residues. Germline CDR1 SGHAT, CDR2 FQNNGV. As DNA, the CDR3 is TGTGCCAGCAGCTTAGGATTGGTGTGGACTGAATCTTTCTTT. Encoded protein: CASSLGLVWTESFF.

V usage is TRBV11-3 and J usage is TRBJ2-2, with D perhaps matching TRBD1 or TRBD2 (5 bases each). The CDR3 spans 13 residues. Per germline, CDR1 SGHNT and CDR2 YENEEA. The CDR3 DNA is TGTGTCAGTAGCGTAGCAGGGTCCGGGGAGCTGTTTTTT. Translating it yields CVSSVAGSGELFF.

Points on this clonotype: This may be a read error, as it is one base from a much larger clone. The rearrangement joins TRBV6-5 to TRBJ2-7, with D perhaps TRBD2 (5 bases). Per germline, CDR1 MNHEY and CDR2 SVGAGI. The length of the CDR3 is 11 residues. CDR3 nucleotides: TGTGCCAGCAGGTACGACTACGAGCGGTACTTC. It specifies CASRYDYERYF.

The J gene is TRBJ2-5, the V gene TRBV4-1; 9 bases map to TRBD1. Germline assignment: CDR1 MGHRA and CDR2 YSYEKL. Losses at the gene ends were 3 bases for V and 5 bases for J; bases not matched to a gene: 10. The CDR3 extends over 16 amino acids. DNA of the CDR3: TGCGCCAGCAGCCAGTCTCCGGGACAGGGTGGGGAGACCCAGTACTTC. As protein: CASSQSPGQGGETQYF.

On this clonotype itself: A much larger clone lies a single base off, so this may be a read error. The V gene is TRBV12-3 or TRBV12-4, the J gene TRBJ1-5; 11 positions agree with TRBD1. The CDR3 is made up of 15 amino acids. Here the CDR3 DNA reads TGTGCCAGCAGCAAGGGACAGGGGGGCGATCAGCTCCAGCATTTT. Translated: CASSKGQGGDQLQHF.

In the case of this clonotype: Mismatch with germline at one junction end may stem from a read error. The rearrangement uses TRBV5-5 and TRBJ2-7, with D perhaps TRBD1 (6 bases). CDR1 and CDR2 from the germline V gene are SGHKS and YYEKEE (reference sequence). There are 13 residues in the CDR3. The CDR3 DNA reads TGTGCCAGTAGTCTCGACAGGTACTACAAGCAGTACTTC. This sequence encodes CASSLDRYYKQYF.

This clonotype was seen ten or more times. The chain joins TRBV6-2 or TRBV6-3 to TRBJ2-2; D might be TRBD2 (6 bases). Germline values: CDR1 MNHEY, CDR2 SVGEGT. The length of the CDR3 is 14 residues. Trimming stripped 7 bases from V and 6 bases from J, with 15 bases between. DNA of the CDR3: TGTGCCAGCACCCCCGCTTCGGGGGCCGGGGAGCTGTTTTTT. Translation: CASTPASGAGELFF.

Regarding this clonotype: The germline gene is not matched at one end of the junction; a read error may be the cause. The chain joins TRBV4-1 to TRBJ2-7; 14 bases are a match to TRBD2. Germline V CDR1 and CDR2: MGHRA, YSYEKL. This CDR3 has 15 amino acids. CDR3 coding DNA: TGCGCCAGCAACCAAGGGACTAGCGGGAGCAGCGAGCAGTACTTC. It translates to CASNQGTSGSSEQYF.

This clonotype was counted only a few times. This clone may be a read error of a much larger clone one base away. CDR3 protein: CASSLAGQEAGELFF. For the CDR3, the DNA is TGTGCCAGCAGCTTAGCCGGACAGGAGGCCGGGGAGCTGTTTTTT. J is TRBJ2-2 and V is TRBV11-2, with 7 bases that match TRBD1. With V trimmed by 1 base and J by 6 bases, 5 bases remained unmatched. Germline V gene data show CDR1 as SGHAT and CDR2 as FQNNGV. The CDR3 contains 15 residues.

On this clonotype itself: With a much larger clone just one base away, this may be a read error. DNA for the CDR3: TGTGCCAGCAGCCCACCGATGAGCATGATCCACGAGCAGTACTTC. Residues: CASSPPMSMIHEQYF. This chain joins TRBV5-6 and TRBJ2-7; D ambiguous. The CDR3 is 15 residues long. V was cut by 4 bases and J by 5 bases, with 19 bases left in between. Germline loops: CDR1 SGHDT, CDR2 YYEEEE.

This clonotype came up many times. The chain is built from TRBV5-5 and TRBJ2-7; tentatively, D is TRBD1 (6 bases). CDR3 length: 15 residues. The V and J ends lost 4 bases and 2 bases respectively, with 16 bases between them. Germline values: CDR1 SGHKS, CDR2 YYEKEE (reference sequence). The CDR3 sequence is CASSPRVQGPYEQYF. Written as DNA, the CDR3 is TGTGCCAGCAGCCCTCGGGTACAGGGTCCCTACGAGCAGTACTTC. Full variable domain (remainder filled in from reference TRBV5-5 and TRBJ2-7): DAGVTQSPTHLIKTRGQQVTLRCSPISGHKSVSWYQQVLGQGPQFIFQYYEKEERGRGNFPDRFSARQFPNYSSELNVNALLLGDSALYLCASSPRVQGPYEQYFGPGTRLTVT.

This clonotype was counted a single time. The conserved closing phenylalanine or tryptophan is absent in this CDR3, likely reflecting a read error. V and J are TRBV11-1 and TRBJ2-1, with D perhaps matching TRBD1 or TRBD2 (5 bases each). Germline CDR1 and CDR2: SGHAT and FQDESV (reference sequence). The CDR3 covers 20 residues. The V end lost 4 bases, the J end lost 5 bases, and 30 bases lay between the germline ends. CDR3 in amino acids: CASSSPQAVDTAPGHNEQFS. The CDR3, as DNA: TGTGCCAGCAGCTCCCCTCAGGCAGTAGATACAGCACCGGGGCACAATGAGCAGTTCTCC.

Concerning this clonotype: At one of its ends the junction is not consistent with the germline gene, which may arise from a read error. The chain uses TRBV6-5 and TRBJ2-6, with D possibly matching TRBD1 (6 bases). The CDR3 loop spans 17 amino acids. Germline CDR1 is MNHEY and CDR2 is SVGAGI. The CDR3 bases are TGTGCCGGCAGTTTAACGACAGGTTTGCCTGGGGCCAACGTCCTGACTTTC. Amino acid sequence: CAGSLTTGLPGANVLTF.

As to this clonotype: Since a much larger clone is just one base distant, this may be a read error. This chain links TRBV6-2 or TRBV6-3 with TRBJ2-7; D gene uncertain. CDR3 length equals 16 residues. Germline loops: CDR1 MNHEY, CDR2 SVGEGT. Trimming removed 6 bases at V and 2 bases at J, with 20 bases between. The CDR3, as DNA: TGTGCCAGCAGCACAAACCCACGACAAGGCACCTACGAGCAGTACTTC. It translates to CASSTNPRQGTYEQYF.